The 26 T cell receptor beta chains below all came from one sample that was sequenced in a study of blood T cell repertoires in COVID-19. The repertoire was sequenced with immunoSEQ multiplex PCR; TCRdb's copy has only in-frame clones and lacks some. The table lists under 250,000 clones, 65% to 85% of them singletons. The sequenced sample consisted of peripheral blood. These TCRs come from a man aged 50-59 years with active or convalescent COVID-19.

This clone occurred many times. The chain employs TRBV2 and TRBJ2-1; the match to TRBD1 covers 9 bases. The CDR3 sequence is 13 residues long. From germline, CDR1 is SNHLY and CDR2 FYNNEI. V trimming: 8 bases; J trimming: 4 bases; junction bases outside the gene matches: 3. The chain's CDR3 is CASQDRGYNEQFF. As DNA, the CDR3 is TGTGCCAGCCAGGACAGGGGTTACAATGAGCAGTTCTTC.

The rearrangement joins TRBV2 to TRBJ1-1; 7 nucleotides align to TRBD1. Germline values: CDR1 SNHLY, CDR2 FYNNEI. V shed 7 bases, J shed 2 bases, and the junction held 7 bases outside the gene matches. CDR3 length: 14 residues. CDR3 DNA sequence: TGTGCCAGCAAGACGGGGACAGTAAACACTGAAGCTTTCTTT. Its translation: CASKTGTVNTEAFF.

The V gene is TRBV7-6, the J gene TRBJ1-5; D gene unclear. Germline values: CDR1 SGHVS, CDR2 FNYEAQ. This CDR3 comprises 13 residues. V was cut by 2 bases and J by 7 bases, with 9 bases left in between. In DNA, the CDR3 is TGTGCCAGCAGCTTACAGGTGGAACAGCCCCAGCATTTT. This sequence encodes CASSLQVEQPQHF.

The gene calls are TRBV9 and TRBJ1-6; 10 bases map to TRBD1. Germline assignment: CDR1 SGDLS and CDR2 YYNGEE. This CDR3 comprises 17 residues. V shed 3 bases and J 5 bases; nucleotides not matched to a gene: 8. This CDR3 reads CASSADRGRVDNSPLHF. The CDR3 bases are TGTGCCAGCAGCGCAGACAGGGGGCGCGTCGATAATTCACCCCTCCACTTT.

The CDR3 loop is CASRATEAFF. The CDR3 nucleotides read TGTGCCAGCAGAGCAACTGAAGCTTTCTTT. The chain has TRBV6-5 and TRBJ1-1; D gene unclear. Trimming stripped 6 bases from V and 5 bases from J, with 4 bases between. This CDR3 region has 10 residues. The germline CDR1 and CDR2 sequences are MNHEY and SVGAGI.

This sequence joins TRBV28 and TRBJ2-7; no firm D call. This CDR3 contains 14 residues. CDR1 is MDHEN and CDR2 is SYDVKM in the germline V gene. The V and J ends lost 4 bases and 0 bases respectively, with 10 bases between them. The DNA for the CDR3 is TGTGCCAGCAGTTCCCTCCTCAGCTCCTACGAGCAGTACTTC. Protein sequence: CASSSLLSSYEQYF. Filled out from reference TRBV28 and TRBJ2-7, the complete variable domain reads DVKVTQSSRYLVKRTGEKVFLECVQDMDHENMFWYRQDPGLGLRLIYFSYDVKMKEKGDIPEGYSVSREKKERFSLILESASTNQTSMYLCASSSLLSSYEQYFGPGTRLTVT.

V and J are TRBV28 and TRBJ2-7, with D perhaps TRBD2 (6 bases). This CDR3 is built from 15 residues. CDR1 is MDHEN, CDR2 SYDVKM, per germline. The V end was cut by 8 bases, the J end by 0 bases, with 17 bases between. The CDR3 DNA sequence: TGTGCCAGCTGGTCGGGGGACGCGAGCTCCTACGAGCAGTACTTC. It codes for CASWSGDASSYEQYF.

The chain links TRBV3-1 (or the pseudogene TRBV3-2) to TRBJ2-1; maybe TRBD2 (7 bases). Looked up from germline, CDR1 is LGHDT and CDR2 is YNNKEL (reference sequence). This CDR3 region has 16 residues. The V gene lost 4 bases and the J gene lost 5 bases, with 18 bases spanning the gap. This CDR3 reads CASSPQGRGAHNEQFF. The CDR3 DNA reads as TGTGCCAGCAGCCCCCAGGGGAGGGGAGCCCACAATGAGCAGTTCTTC.

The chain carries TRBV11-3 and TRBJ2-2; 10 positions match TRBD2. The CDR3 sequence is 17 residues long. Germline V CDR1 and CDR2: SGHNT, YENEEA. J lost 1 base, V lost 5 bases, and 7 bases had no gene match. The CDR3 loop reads CASSHIAGGLNTGELFF. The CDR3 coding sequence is TGTGCCAGCAGCCACATAGCGGGGGGCTTGAACACCGGGGAGCTGTTTTTT.

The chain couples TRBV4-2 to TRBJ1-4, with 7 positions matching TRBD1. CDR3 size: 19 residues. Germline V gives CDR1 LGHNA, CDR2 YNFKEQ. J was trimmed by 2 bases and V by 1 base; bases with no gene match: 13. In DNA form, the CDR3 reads TGTGCCAGCAGCCAAGGCGGGGCAGGGGGAGGTTATACTAATGAAAAACTGTTTTTT. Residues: CASSQGGAGGGYTNEKLFF.

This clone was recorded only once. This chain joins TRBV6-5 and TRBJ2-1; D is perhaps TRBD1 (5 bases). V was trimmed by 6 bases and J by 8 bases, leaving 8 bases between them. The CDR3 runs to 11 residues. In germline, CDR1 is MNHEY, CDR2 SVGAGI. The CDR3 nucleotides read TGTGCCAGCAGCCTAGGGGATGAGCAGTTCTTC. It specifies CASSLGDEQFF.

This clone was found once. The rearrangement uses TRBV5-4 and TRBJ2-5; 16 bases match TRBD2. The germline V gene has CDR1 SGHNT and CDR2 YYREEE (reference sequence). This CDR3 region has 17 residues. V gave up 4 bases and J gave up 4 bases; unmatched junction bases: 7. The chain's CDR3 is CASSTGLAGGLGETQYF. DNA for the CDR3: TGTGCCAGCAGCACGGGACTAGCGGGGGGGCTTGGAGAGACCCAGTACTTC. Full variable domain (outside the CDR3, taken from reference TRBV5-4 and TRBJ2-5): ETGVTQSPTHLIKTRGQQVTLRCSSQSGHNTVSWYQQALGQGPQFIFQYYREEENGRGNFPPRFSGLQFPNYSSELNVNALELDDSALYLCASSTGLAGGLGETQYFGPGTRLLVL.

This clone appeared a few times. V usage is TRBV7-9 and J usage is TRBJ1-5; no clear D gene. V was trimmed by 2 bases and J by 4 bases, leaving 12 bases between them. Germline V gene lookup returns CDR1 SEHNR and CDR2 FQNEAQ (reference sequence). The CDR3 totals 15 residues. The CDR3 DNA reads TGTGCCAGCAGCTTAAGTAAGGGCGGGAATCAGCCCCAGCATTTT. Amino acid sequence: CASSLSKGGNQPQHF.

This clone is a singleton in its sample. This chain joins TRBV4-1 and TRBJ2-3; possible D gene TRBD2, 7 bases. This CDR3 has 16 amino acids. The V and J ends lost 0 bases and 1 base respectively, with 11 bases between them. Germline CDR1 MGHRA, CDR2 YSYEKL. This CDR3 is CASSQEGGVGTDTQYF. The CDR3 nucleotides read TGCGCCAGCAGCCAAGAAGGGGGGGTAGGCACAGATACGCAGTATTTT.

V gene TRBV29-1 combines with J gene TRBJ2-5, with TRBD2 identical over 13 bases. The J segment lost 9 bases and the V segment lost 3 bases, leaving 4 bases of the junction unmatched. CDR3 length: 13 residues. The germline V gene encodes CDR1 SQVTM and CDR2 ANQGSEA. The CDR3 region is CSVDALAGGAQYF. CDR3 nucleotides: TGCAGCGTTGACGCACTAGCGGGAGGGGCCCAGTACTTC.

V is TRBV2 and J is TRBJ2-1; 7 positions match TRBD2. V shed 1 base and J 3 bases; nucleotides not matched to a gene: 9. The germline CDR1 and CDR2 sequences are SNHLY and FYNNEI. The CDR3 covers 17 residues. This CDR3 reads CASSEEASGVYYNEQFF. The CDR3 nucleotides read TGTGCCAGCAGTGAAGAAGCCAGCGGGGTCTACTACAATGAGCAGTTCTTC.

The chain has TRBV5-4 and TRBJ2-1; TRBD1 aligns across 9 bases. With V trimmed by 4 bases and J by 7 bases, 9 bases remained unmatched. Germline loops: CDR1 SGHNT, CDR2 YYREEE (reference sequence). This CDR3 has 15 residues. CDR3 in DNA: TGTGCCAGCAGCGACTCCCGGGACAGGGAGAATGAGCAGTTCTTC. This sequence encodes CASSDSRDRENEQFF.

CDR3 amino acids: CASSLTSQYEQYF. CDR3 in DNA: TGCGCCAGCAGCTTAACTAGCCAATACGAGCAGTACTTC. The V and J genes are TRBV5-1 and TRBJ2-7; tentative D call: TRBD2 (6 bases). Germline V CDR1 and CDR2: SGHRS, YFSETQ. CDR3 length: 13 amino acids. V shed 2 bases and J shed 4 bases, with 10 bases lying between them.

CDR3 DNA sequence: TGTGCCAGCAGCTTTGGTGGAGATACCTATGGCTACACCTTC. Protein product: CASSFGGDTYGYTF. The V gene is TRBV11-2, the J gene TRBJ1-2; no clear D gene. The CDR3 is 14 residues long. Trimming cost V 3 bases and J 4 bases, with 12 bases left between them. Germline lookup yields CDR1 SGHAT and CDR2 FQNNGV.

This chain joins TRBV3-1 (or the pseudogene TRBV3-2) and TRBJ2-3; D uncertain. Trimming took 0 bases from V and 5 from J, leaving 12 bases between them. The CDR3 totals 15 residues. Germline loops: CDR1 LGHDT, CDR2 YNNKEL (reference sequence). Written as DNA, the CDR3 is TGTGCCAGCAGCCAAGATAATGTGCGCGGAGATACGCAGTATTTT. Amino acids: CASSQDNVRGDTQYF.

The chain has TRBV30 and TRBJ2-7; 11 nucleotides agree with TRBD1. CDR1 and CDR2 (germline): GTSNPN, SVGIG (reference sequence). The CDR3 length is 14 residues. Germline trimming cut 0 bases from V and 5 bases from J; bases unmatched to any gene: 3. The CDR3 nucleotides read TGTGCCTGGAGTGTACCGGGACAGGGGGACGAGCAGTACTTC. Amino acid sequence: CAWSVPGQGDEQYF.

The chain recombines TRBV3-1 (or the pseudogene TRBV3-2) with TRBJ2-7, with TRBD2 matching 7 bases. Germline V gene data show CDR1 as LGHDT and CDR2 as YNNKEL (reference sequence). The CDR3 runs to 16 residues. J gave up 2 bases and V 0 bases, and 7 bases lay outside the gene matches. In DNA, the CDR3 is TGTGCCAGCAGCCAAGATCTACGCGGGGGTACCTACGAGCAGTACTTC. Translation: CASSQDLRGGTYEQYF.

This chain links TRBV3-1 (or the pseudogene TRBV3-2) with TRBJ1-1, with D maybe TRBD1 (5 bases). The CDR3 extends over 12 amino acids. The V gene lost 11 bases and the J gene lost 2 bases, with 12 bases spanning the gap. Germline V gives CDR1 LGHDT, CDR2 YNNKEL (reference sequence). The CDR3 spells CAGDRGNTEAFF. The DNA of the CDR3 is TGTGCCGGAGACAGAGGTAACACTGAAGCTTTCTTT.

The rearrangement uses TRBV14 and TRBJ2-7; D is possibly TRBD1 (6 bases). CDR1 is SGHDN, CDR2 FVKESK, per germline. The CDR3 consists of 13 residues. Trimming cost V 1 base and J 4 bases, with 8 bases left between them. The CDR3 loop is CASSQAGQYEQYF. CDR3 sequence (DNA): TGTGCCAGCAGCCAAGCCGGACAGTACGAGCAGTACTTC. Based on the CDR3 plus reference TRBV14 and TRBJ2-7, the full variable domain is EAGVTQFPSHSVIEKGQTVTLRCDPISGHDNLYWYRRVMGKEIKFLLHFVKESKQDESGMPNNRFLAERTGGTYSTLKVQPAELEDSGVYFCASSQAGQYEQYFGPGTRLTVT.

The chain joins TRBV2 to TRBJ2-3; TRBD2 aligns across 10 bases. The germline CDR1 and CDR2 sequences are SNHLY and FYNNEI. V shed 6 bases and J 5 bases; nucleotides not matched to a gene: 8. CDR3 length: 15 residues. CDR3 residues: CASRGGSGGLDTQYF. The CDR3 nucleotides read TGTGCCAGCAGAGGGGGTAGCGGGGGGTTAGATACGCAGTATTTT.

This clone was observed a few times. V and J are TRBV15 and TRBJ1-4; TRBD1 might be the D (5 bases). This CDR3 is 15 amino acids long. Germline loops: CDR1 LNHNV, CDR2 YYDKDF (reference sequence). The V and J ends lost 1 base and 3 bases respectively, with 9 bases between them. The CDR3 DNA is TGTGCCACCAGCAGAGCCGGGGGAGCTAATGAAAAACTGTTTTTT. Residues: CATSRAGGANEKLFF.